The T cell receptor (beta chain) described here comes from a study of shared clonotypes between healthy human individuals. As concerns this clone: Its antigen is still unknown.

Measured with immunoSEQ multiplex PCR; TCRdb has only the in-frame clones, and not every one. This table holds roughly 530,000 clones, about 96% found once. Study-wide results and caveats: As a rule, naive subsets had a larger estimated richness than memory subsets. It was the non-shared clonotypes that had lower generation probabilities than clonotypes shared by all four donors.

Deletions cut 4 bases from V and 5 bases from J, with 6 bases between. CDR3 length: 12 amino acids. The germline CDR1 and CDR2 sequences are MNHNS and SASEGT. Sequencing was done on a sample of naive CD4+ T cells sorted from blood. Subset here: CD45RA+ positively selected. The source is a woman in her thirties in good health. The chain couples TRBV6-1 to TRBJ1-5; D not resolved. DNA of the CDR3: TGTGCCAGCAGTGGACTATATCAGCCCCAGCATTTT. As protein: CASSGLYQPQHF.